This T cell receptor beta chain was recorded in a study of OX40 agonist ivuxolimab in advanced cancers. Study as a whole: Cohort: approximately 83% men, mean age about 60, aged about 23 to 80. Participants could have had prior anti-PD-1, anti-PD-L1 or anti-CTLA-4 therapy, and around 43% had some.

Germline assignment: CDR1 LNHDA and CDR2 SQIVND (reference sequence). Trimming stripped 5 bases from V and 6 bases from J, with 14 bases between. CDR3 size: 15 residues. A note on this clone: Its target is not known.

Assay: immunoSEQ multiplex PCR; the TCRdb copy retains only in-frame clones and omits some. The table lists about 93,000 clones, roughly 94% of them singletons. Overall study findings and caveats: Low levels of normalized T-cell clonal expansion also appeared in some nonresponders. Among patients with partial responses at 0.1-3.0 mg/kg, clonal expansion was among the lowest.

The gene calls are TRBV19 and TRBJ1-6, with D possibly being TRBD1 (5 bases). This sequence was found in an adult with an advanced solid tumor such as melanoma, head and neck, liver or kidney cancer. The starting material was CD4+ or CD8+ T cells sorted from blood, obtained in a trial of the OX40 agonist ivuxolimab. CDR3 sequence reads: CASSPGLLPNSPLHF. In DNA form, the CDR3 reads TGTGCCAGTAGTCCGGGACTGCTACCTAATTCACCCCTCCACTTT. The full variable domain, with the rest looked up from reference TRBV19 and TRBJ1-6, is DGGITQSPKYLFRKEGQNVTLSCEQNLNHDAMYWYRQDPGQGLRLIYYSQIVNDFQKGDIAEGYSVSREKKESFPLTVTSAQKNPTAFYLCASSPGLLPNSPLHFGNGTRLTVT.